The 20 T cell receptor beta chains presented below share a single source sample, sequenced in a study of blood T cell repertoires in COVID-19. Produced via immunoSEQ multiplex PCR; TCRdb's table is partial and in-frame only. This sample carries about 300,000 clones, 86% of them seen once, and the ten largest clones take roughly 1.6%. The source material was peripheral blood. The receptor source for this set is a woman aged 45-65 years with acute or convalescent COVID-19.

The chain carries TRBV28 and TRBJ1-4, with TRBD1 matching over 8 bases. CDR3 size: 14 residues. With V trimmed by 2 bases and J by 10 bases, 6 bases remained unmatched. The V gene's germline CDR1 is MDHEN and CDR2 SYDVKM. The CDR3 bases are TGTGCCAGCAGTTTAACAGGGGGGATTCGAAAACTGTTTTTT. This encodes CASSLTGGIRKLFF. Drawing the rest from reference TRBV28 and TRBJ1-4, the complete variable domain is DVKVTQSSRYLVKRTGEKVFLECVQDMDHENMFWYRQDPGLGLRLIYFSYDVKMKEKGDIPEGYSVSREKKERFSLILESASTNQTSMYLCASSLTGGIRKLFFGSGTQLSVL.

The chain recombines TRBV30 with TRBJ2-3, with a possible D match to TRBD2 (5 bases). CDR3 length: 17 amino acids. V lost 0 bases to trimming and J lost 6 bases, with 22 bases between them. Germline V lookup: CDR1 GTSNPN, CDR2 SVGIG (reference sequence). CDR3 DNA: TGTGCCTGGAGTGTCCCCCCCGGGAAGGCTCGCGGGGATACGCAGTATTTT. Protein sequence: CAWSVPPGKARGDTQYF.

The chain is built from TRBV7-8 and TRBJ1-6; 8 bases are a match to TRBD1. The CDR3 runs 14 residues. Germline CDR1 reads SGHVS; CDR2 reads FQNEAQ. Germline trimming cut 5 bases from V and 10 bases from J; bases unmatched to any gene: 7. The CDR3 sequence is CASSQDREYSPLHF. CDR3 nucleotides: TGTGCCAGCAGCCAGGACAGGGAATACTCACCCCTCCACTTT.

The chain links TRBV10-3 to TRBJ2-3; possible D gene TRBD1, 6 bases. The V gene lost 4 bases and the J gene lost 1 base, with 18 bases spanning the gap. This CDR3 is 17 amino acids long. CDR1 is ENHRY, CDR2 SYGVKD, per germline. The chain's CDR3 is CAISVYPGERGTDTQYF. CDR3 nucleotides: TGTGCCATCAGTGTCTACCCAGGGGAGAGGGGCACAGATACGCAGTATTTT.

This clone was seen once. The V gene is TRBV4-1, the J gene TRBJ2-1; no reliable D call. Deletions cut 1 base from V and 7 bases from J, with 11 bases between. CDR3 length equals 14 residues. Per the germline V gene, CDR1 is MGHRA and CDR2 is YSYEKL. Here the CDR3 DNA reads TGCGCCAGCAGCCAAGGTTCCTCAGGAAATGAGCAGTTCTTC. It yields the protein CASSQGSSGNEQFF.

This clone has more than one count but fewer than ten. The genes are TRBV19 and TRBJ1-5; 10 nucleotides line up with TRBD1. J lost 2 bases, V lost 6 bases, and 7 bases had no gene match. Per germline, CDR1 LNHDA and CDR2 SQIVND (reference sequence). There are 16 residues in the CDR3. The CDR3 sequence: CASSADRGRGNQPQHF. CDR3 sequence (DNA): TGTGCCAGTAGCGCAGACAGGGGGCGCGGCAATCAGCCCCAGCATTTT. The whole variable domain, remainder taken from reference TRBV19 and TRBJ1-5, is DGGITQSPKYLFRKEGQNVTLSCEQNLNHDAMYWYRQDPGQGLRLIYYSQIVNDFQKGDIAEGYSVSREKKESFPLTVTSAQKNPTAFYLCASSADRGRGNQPQHFGDGTRLSIL.

V usage is TRBV3-1 (or the pseudogene TRBV3-2) and J usage is TRBJ2-7, with 13 bases identical to TRBD2. The CDR3 has 18 residues. CDR1 is LGHDT and CDR2 is YNNKEL in the germline V gene (reference sequence). The V gene end was trimmed by 0 bases and the J gene end by 2 bases; junction bases not matched to a gene: 7. CDR3 DNA sequence: TGTGCCAGCAGCCAAGATCGACTAGCGGGAGGTGGACCCTACGAGCAGTACTTC. It codes for CASSQDRLAGGGPYEQYF.

The J gene is TRBJ1-4, the V gene TRBV5-4; D gene uncertain. V lost 0 bases, J lost 0 bases, and 9 bases lay in between. The germline V gene has CDR1 SGHNT and CDR2 YYREEE (reference sequence). The CDR3 length is 16 residues. The CDR3 here is CASSLDNGATNEKLFF. CDR3 coding DNA: TGTGCCAGCAGCTTGGACAACGGAGCAACTAATGAAAAACTGTTTTTT.

This clone was counted a single time. This chain joins TRBV7-2 and TRBJ2-7, with TRBD2 matching over 7 bases. Germline-derived CDR1 and CDR2 are SGHTA and FQGNSA. V shed 3 bases, J shed 3 bases, and the junction held 11 bases outside the gene matches. The CDR3 covers 16 residues. CDR3 region: CASSLLAVRGGYEQYF. DNA for the CDR3: TGTGCCAGCAGCTTGCTAGCGGTCAGAGGCGGCTACGAGCAGTACTTC.

This clone was picked up a small number of times. The genes are TRBV6-6 and TRBJ1-5, with 8 bases that match TRBD1. Unmatched junction bases numbered 4, after V lost 5 bases and J lost 1 base. CDR1 MNHNY and CDR2 SVGAGI come from the germline V gene (reference sequence). This CDR3 is built from 15 residues. CDR3 sequence reads: CASSQQGGSNQPQHF. The CDR3 DNA reads TGTGCCAGCAGTCAACAGGGGGGGAGCAATCAGCCCCAGCATTTT.

The rearrangement joins TRBV27 to TRBJ2-1, with 7 nucleotides matching TRBD1. The CDR3 covers 20 residues. V was pared by 2 bases and J by 4 bases, with 20 bases of the junction left unmatched. From germline, CDR1 is MNHEY and CDR2 SMNVEV (reference sequence). The CDR3 loop reads CASSLRRSYVGTELYNEQFF. Here the CDR3 DNA reads TGTGCCAGCAGTTTAAGGAGGAGCTACGTAGGGACAGAACTTTACAATGAGCAGTTCTTC.

The gene calls are TRBV28 and TRBJ1-5, with 7 bases identical to TRBD1. The length of the CDR3 is 17 residues. Unmatched junction bases numbered 10, after V lost 1 base and J lost 4 bases. Germline CDR1 reads MDHEN; CDR2 reads SYDVKM. CDR3 nucleotides: TGTGCCAGCAGTTTATTATGGGGACAGAATCAGAATCAGCCCCAGCATTTT. It codes for CASSLLWGQNQNQPQHF.

V gene TRBV10-3 combines with J gene TRBJ2-7; D unclear. V gave up 0 bases and J gave up 3 bases, with 12 bases separating them. This CDR3 spans 15 amino acids. Germline CDR1 and CDR2: ENHRY and SYGVKD. The CDR3 spells CAISESDGQIYEQYF. CDR3 DNA: TGTGCCATCAGTGAGTCAGATGGGCAGATCTACGAGCAGTACTTC.

This clone was seen more than once but under ten times. V usage is TRBV7-9 and J usage is TRBJ2-2; D unclear. This CDR3 has 12 residues. Looked up from germline, CDR1 is SEHNR and CDR2 is FQNEAQ (reference sequence). Trimming took off 2 bases at V and 6 bases at J, with 4 bases between the two ends. The CDR3 region is CASSLLAGELFF. CDR3 sequence (DNA): TGTGCCAGCAGCTTATTAGCCGGGGAGCTGTTTTTT. The whole variable domain, remainder taken from reference TRBV7-9 and TRBJ2-2, is DTGVSQNPRHKITKRGQNVTFRCDPISEHNRLYWYRQTLGQGPEFLTYFQNEAQLEKSRLLSDRFSAERPKGSFSTLEIQRTEQGDSAMYLCASSLLAGELFFGEGSRLTVL.

The rearrangement links TRBV9 to TRBJ2-7, with D tentatively TRBD2 (6 bases). The length of the CDR3 is 16 residues. The V gene lost 0 bases and the J gene lost 7 bases, with 20 bases spanning the gap. The germline V gene has CDR1 SGDLS and CDR2 YYNGEE. The CDR3 is CASSVGLGGTLREQYF. The DNA for the CDR3 is TGTGCCAGCAGCGTAGGGTTAGGAGGGACCCTACGGGAGCAGTACTTC.

The chain employs TRBV7-8 and TRBJ1-5; D gene unclear. The V gene's germline CDR1 is SGHVS and CDR2 FQNEAQ. The germline V and J ends were trimmed by 4 bases and 7 bases, with 5 bases remaining between them. The CDR3 is 11 residues long. CDR3 DNA: TGTGCCAGCAGCTCCGGGCAGCCCCAGCATTTT. Amino acids: CASSSGQPQHF.

The rearrangement uses TRBV4-3 and TRBJ2-1; no reliable D call. Trimming took 0 bases from V and 5 from J, leaving 11 bases between them. The CDR3 runs 15 residues. Germline CDR1 and CDR2: LGHNA and YSLEER. The CDR3 DNA reads TGCGCCAGCAGCCAAGAGCGAACGATAGACAATGAGCAGTTCTTC. Its protein is CASSQERTIDNEQFF.

V gene TRBV2 combines with J gene TRBJ2-3; the D gene is possibly TRBD1 (5 bases). Deletions cut 7 bases from V and 2 bases from J, with 13 bases between. The length of the CDR3 is 14 residues. Germline lookup yields CDR1 SNHLY and CDR2 FYNNEI. The CDR3 sequence: CASNRRGYTDTQYF. The CDR3, as DNA: TGTGCCAGCAACCGAAGGGGTTACACAGATACGCAGTATTTT. The whole variable domain, filled in from reference TRBV2 and TRBJ2-3, reads EPEVTQTPSHQVTQMGQEVILRCVPISNHLYFYWYRQILGQKVEFLVSFYNNEISEKSEIFDDQFSVERPDGSNFTLKIRSTKLEDSAMYFCASNRRGYTDTQYFGPGTRLTVL.

V is TRBV4-1 and J is TRBJ2-2; a possible D gene is TRBD2 (6 bases). Germline loops: CDR1 MGHRA, CDR2 YSYEKL. V lost 1 base and J 6 bases, leaving 12 bases between the germline ends. CDR3 length equals 15 residues. CDR3 sequence (DNA): TGCGCCAGCAGCCAAGCGGGCAGGGAGGCCGGGGAGCTGTTTTTT. Translating it yields CASSQAGREAGELFF.

The chain has TRBV24-1 and TRBJ2-5; 7 nucleotides agree with TRBD2. The CDR3 consists of 14 residues. The junction had 4 bases not matched to a gene; V was cut back by 2 bases and J by 5 bases. The germline CDR1 and CDR2 sequences are KGHDR and SFDVKD. The DNA of the CDR3 is TGTGCCACCAGTGATTCACAAGCGGGGGAGACCCAGTACTTC. This translates into CATSDSQAGETQYF.